This is a list of T cell receptor beta chains from one sample in a study of vaccination and CD4 T cells after COVID-19. From the PCR reads, TCRdb called clonotypes with MiXCR, one entry per CDR3 protein. The sample consists of thousands of distinct CDR3 sequences, 48% of them appearing once. These receptors' targets are unknown. Material: CD4+ T cells from blood, cultured in vitro. The source of these receptors is a human donor who had recovered from COVID-19. Both conserved end residues are part of each CDR3. The order of the fields is clone size, J gene, D gene, V gene, CDR3 protein, CDR3 DNA. A D gene is named only where the DNA matches it firmly. A row's size may be missing; if present it is once, few, many or a size class.

clone_size: NA
j_call: TRBJ2-7
d_call: TRBD1
v_call: TRBV20-1
cdr3_aa: CSAKGQGAWEQYF
cdr3_nt: TGCAGTGCAAAAGGACAGGGGGCGTGGGAGCAGTACTTC

clone_size: NA
j_call: TRBJ2-1
d_call: NA
v_call: TRBV10-3
cdr3_aa: CAISEGGHGQFF
cdr3_nt: TGTGCCATCAGTGAGGGAGGACATGGGCAGTTCTTC

clone_size: NA
j_call: TRBJ2-2
d_call: NA
v_call: TRBV5-1
cdr3_aa: CASLDQPNTGELFF
cdr3_nt: TGCGCCAGCCTTGACCAACCCAACACCGGGGAGCTGTTTTTT

clone_size: NA
j_call: TRBJ1-5
d_call: TRBD1
v_call: TRBV20-1
cdr3_aa: CSARQGGQPQHF
cdr3_nt: TGCAGTGCTCGACAGGGCGGTCAGCCCCAGCATTTT

clone_size: NA
j_call: TRBJ2-2
d_call: TRBD1
v_call: TRBV2
cdr3_aa: CASSAFYNRGRNTGELFF
cdr3_nt: TGTGCCAGCAGCGCATTCTATAACAGGGGTCGTAACACCGGGGAGCTGTTTTTT

clone_size: once
j_call: TRBJ2-2
d_call: TRBD1
v_call: TRBV19
cdr3_aa: CACRDRGQRVTGELFF
cdr3_nt: TGTGCCTGCCGGGACAGGGGGCAGAGGGTGACCGGGGAGCTGTTTTTT

clone_size: NA
j_call: TRBJ1-2
d_call: TRBD1
v_call: TRBV28
cdr3_aa: CASISRTGGDRRYGYTF
cdr3_nt: TGTGCCAGTATTTCACGGACAGGGGGTGATAGAAGGTATGGCTACACCTTC

clone_size: few
j_call: TRBJ2-4
d_call: TRBD1
v_call: TRBV28
cdr3_aa: CASSWGTVTKNIQYF
cdr3_nt: TGTGCCAGCAGTTGGGGGACAGTCACAAAAAACATTCAGTACTTC

clone_size: NA
j_call: TRBJ2-2
d_call: NA
v_call: TRBV7-2
cdr3_aa: CASSFLLASTGELFF
cdr3_nt: TGTGCCAGCAGCTTCCTCCTAGCTTCTACCGGGGAGCTGTTTTTT

clone_size: NA
j_call: TRBJ1-5
d_call: NA
v_call: TRBV6-2/TRBV6-3
cdr3_aa: CASSYSRIVGTANQPQHF
cdr3_nt: TGTGCCAGCAGTTACTCGCGAATAGTAGGGACGGCTAATCAGCCCCAGCATTTT

clone_size: NA
j_call: TRBJ2-5
d_call: NA
v_call: TRBV15
cdr3_aa: CATSRSSVRQETQYF
cdr3_nt: TGTGCCACCAGCCGATCTAGCGTACGGCAAGAGACCCAGTACTTC

clone_size: NA
j_call: TRBJ1-2
d_call: TRBD1
v_call: TRBV12-3/TRBV12-4
cdr3_aa: CASSLGTGPYTF
cdr3_nt: TGTGCCAGCAGTTTAGGGACAGGCCCCTACACCTTC

clone_size: NA
j_call: TRBJ2-2
d_call: NA
v_call: TRBV2
cdr3_aa: CASSEYENTGELFF
cdr3_nt: TGTGCCAGCAGTGAATACGAGAACACCGGGGAGCTGTTTTTT

clone_size: NA
j_call: TRBJ2-5
d_call: NA
v_call: TRBV6-1
cdr3_aa: CASNMLSLRTPQETQYF
cdr3_nt: TGTGCCAGCAATATGCTGAGCCTAAGAACCCCTCAAGAGACCCAGTACTTC

clone_size: NA
j_call: TRBJ1-2
d_call: NA
v_call: TRBV12-3/TRBV12-4
cdr3_aa: CASSFDRLDPNYGYTF
cdr3_nt: TGTGCCAGCAGTTTCGACAGGTTGGATCCTAACTATGGCTACACCTTC

clone_size: medium-sized
j_call: TRBJ1-2
d_call: TRBD1
v_call: TRBV29-1
cdr3_aa: CSVESLGQGNNYGYTF
cdr3_nt: TGCAGCGTTGAATCCCTCGGACAGGGGAATAACTATGGCTACACCTTC

clone_size: few
j_call: TRBJ2-7
d_call: NA
v_call: TRBV2
cdr3_aa: CASSEGQGREQYF
cdr3_nt: TGTGCCAGCAGTGAGGGGCAGGGAAGGGAGCAGTACTTC

clone_size: NA
j_call: TRBJ1-5
d_call: NA
v_call: TRBV7-9
cdr3_aa: CASSLDGRGGNQPQHF
cdr3_nt: TGTGCCAGCAGCTTAGATGGCCGGGGGGGCAATCAGCCCCAGCATTTT

clone_size: few
j_call: TRBJ2-2
d_call: TRBD2
v_call: TRBV10-1
cdr3_aa: CASSAGTTETGELFF
cdr3_nt: TGCGCCAGCAGTGCCGGGACTACGGAAACCGGGGAGCTGTTTTTT

clone_size: NA
j_call: TRBJ2-3
d_call: NA
v_call: TRBV5-1
cdr3_aa: CASSPLDVTDTQYF
cdr3_nt: TGCGCCAGCAGCCCATTAGACGTCACAGATACGCAGTATTTT

clone_size: large
j_call: TRBJ1-1
d_call: TRBD1
v_call: TRBV7-8
cdr3_aa: CASSLADRGSTEAFF
cdr3_nt: TGTGCCAGCAGCTTAGCGGACAGGGGATCCACTGAAGCTTTCTTT

clone_size: once
j_call: TRBJ2-3
d_call: NA
v_call: TRBV20-1
cdr3_aa: CSARDRVGIADTQYF
cdr3_nt: TGCAGTGCTAGAGATCGGGTCGGGATCGCAGATACGCAGTATTTT

clone_size: medium-sized
j_call: TRBJ1-6
d_call: NA
v_call: TRBV10-1
cdr3_aa: CASKRTSRSSYNSPLHF
cdr3_nt: TGCGCCAGCAAAAGGACTTCGAGGAGCTCCTATAATTCACCCCTCCACTTT

clone_size: few
j_call: TRBJ1-2
d_call: NA
v_call: TRBV20-1
cdr3_aa: CSANQGIGNYGYTF
cdr3_nt: TGCAGTGCTAACCAGGGTATCGGTAACTATGGCTACACCTTC

clone_size: NA
j_call: TRBJ1-6
d_call: NA
v_call: TRBV7-9
cdr3_aa: CASSPRETYNSPLHF
cdr3_nt: TGTGCCAGCAGCCCCAGGGAAACCTATAATTCACCCCTCCACTTT

clone_size: NA
j_call: TRBJ2-1
d_call: NA
v_call: TRBV5-1
cdr3_aa: CASGLGRAAYNEQFF
cdr3_nt: TGCGCCAGCGGCCTTGGTAGGGCGGCCTACAATGAGCAGTTCTTC

clone_size: NA
j_call: TRBJ1-1
d_call: NA
v_call: TRBV7-9
cdr3_aa: CASSLGSTRPNTEAFF
cdr3_nt: TGTGCCAGCAGCTTAGGCTCAACCCGCCCGAACACTGAAGCTTTCTTT

clone_size: NA
j_call: TRBJ2-7
d_call: TRBD2
v_call: TRBV7-2
cdr3_aa: CASSSWTSGVYEQYF
cdr3_nt: TGTGCCAGCAGCTCCTGGACTAGCGGGGTATACGAGCAGTACTTC

clone_size: NA
j_call: TRBJ1-3
d_call: NA
v_call: TRBV7-9
cdr3_aa: CASRQGNTIYF
cdr3_nt: TGTGCCAGCAGACAGGGAAACACCATATATTTT

clone_size: few
j_call: TRBJ1-2
d_call: TRBD1
v_call: TRBV29-1
cdr3_aa: CSVVEDRGGRDGYTF
cdr3_nt: TGCAGCGTTGTAGAGGACAGGGGAGGTCGAGATGGCTACACCTTC

clone_size: NA
j_call: TRBJ2-3
d_call: TRBD1
v_call: TRBV7-3
cdr3_aa: CASSLSGQGLNTQYF
cdr3_nt: TGTGCCAGCAGCTTGTCGGGACAGGGCTTGAATACGCAGTATTTT

clone_size: few
j_call: TRBJ2-2
d_call: TRBD1
v_call: TRBV4-2
cdr3_aa: CASSPAKGQDTGELFF
cdr3_nt: TGTGCCAGCAGCCCGGCCAAGGGACAGGACACCGGGGAGCTGTTTTTT

clone_size: NA
j_call: TRBJ1-3
d_call: NA
v_call: TRBV5-4
cdr3_aa: CASSLPGPGNTIYF
cdr3_nt: TGTGCCAGCAGCTTGCCGGGGCCAGGAAACACCATATATTTT

clone_size: medium-sized
j_call: TRBJ2-7
d_call: NA
v_call: TRBV5-1
cdr3_aa: CASSLVVFGDEQYF
cdr3_nt: TGCGCCAGCAGCTTGGTAGTATTTGGCGACGAGCAGTACTTC